These 9 T cell receptor beta chains originate from one sample sequenced in a study of T cell changes during pregnancy in multiple sclerosis. Here immunoSEQ multiplex PCR was the method, and the copy in TCRdb shows in-frame clones only, minus some. The table has approximately 89,000 clones, approximately 95% seen once. The specimen comprised peripheral blood, sampled after pregnancy. These receptors were obtained from a female donor in good health, enrolled as a control in a pregnancy study.

The CDR3 loop reads CASSSTYSREQYF. In nucleotides, the CDR3 is TGTGCCAGCAGTTCAACCTACAGTAGGGAGCAGTACTTC. The chain employs TRBV13 and TRBJ2-7; D remains ambiguous. V was shortened by 6 bases and J by 7 bases, with 16 bases between the two germline ends. The CDR3 is 13 residues long. The germline V gene has CDR1 PRHDT and CDR2 FYEKMQ (reference sequence).

V gene TRBV5-6 combines with J gene TRBJ2-4; 7 nucleotides line up with TRBD1. V was clipped by 0 bases and J by 9 bases; unmatched bases: 6. The CDR3 is 14 amino acids. Germline lookup yields CDR1 SGHDT and CDR2 YYEEEE. DNA of the CDR3: TGTGCCAGCAGCTTGGGAGGGGGCGAAGGCATTCAGTACTTC. Translation gives CASSLGGGEGIQYF.

The chain combines TRBV6-1 with TRBJ2-7; D remains ambiguous. Germline loops: CDR1 MNHNS, CDR2 SASEGT. The CDR3 length is 15 residues. The V end lost 1 base, the J end lost 0 bases, and 10 bases lay between the germline ends. CDR3 coding DNA: TGTGCCAGCAGTGAAGTAGATAGTCACTCCTACGAGCAGTACTTC. It translates to CASSEVDSHSYEQYF.

The chain combines TRBV6-5 with TRBJ2-3; 9 bases agree with TRBD2. The junction had 4 bases not matched to a gene; V was cut back by 0 bases and J by 6 bases. Per germline, CDR1 MNHEY and CDR2 SVGAGI. The CDR3 extends over 15 amino acids. CDR3 DNA sequence: TGTGCCAGCAGTTACTCGCGGGAGGGCGGGGATACGCAGTATTTT. Its protein product is CASSYSREGGDTQYF.

The chain uses TRBV14 and TRBJ2-2; the D gene is possibly TRBD2 (6 bases). CDR3 length equals 15 residues. Germline CDR1 SGHDN, CDR2 FVKESK. The germline V and J ends were trimmed by 4 bases and 6 bases, with 15 bases remaining between them. The CDR3 spells CASSPGLIASGELFF. The CDR3 DNA sequence: TGTGCCAGCAGCCCCGGACTAATTGCATCCGGGGAGCTGTTTTTT. The whole variable domain, filled in from reference TRBV14 and TRBJ2-2, reads EAGVTQFPSHSVIEKGQTVTLRCDPISGHDNLYWYRRVMGKEIKFLLHFVKESKQDESGMPNNRFLAERTGGTYSTLKVQPAELEDSGVYFCASSPGLIASGELFFGEGSRLTVL.

The chain employs TRBV19 and TRBJ2-1, with 9 bases fitting TRBD2. This CDR3 spans 14 amino acids. Germline trimming cut 2 bases from V and 4 bases from J; bases unmatched to any gene: 0. The germline V gene encodes CDR1 LNHDA and CDR2 SQIVND (reference sequence). The CDR3 DNA reads TGTGCCAGTAGTATACTAGCGGGGTACAATGAGCAGTTCTTC. Translation gives CASSILAGYNEQFF.

The chain couples TRBV27 to TRBJ2-5, with 9 bases identical to TRBD1. The CDR3 loop spans 15 amino acids. Germline values: CDR1 MNHEY, CDR2 SMNVEV (reference sequence). With V trimmed by 5 bases and J by 5 bases, 9 bases remained unmatched. Written as DNA, the CDR3 is TGTGCCAGCAGTCTAGGACAGGGGACCGCGGAGACCCAGTACTTC. Residues: CASSLGQGTAETQYF.

The gene calls are TRBV27 and TRBJ2-1, with TRBD2 identical over 7 bases. CDR1 MNHEY and CDR2 SMNVEV come from the germline V gene (reference sequence). This CDR3 is 13 amino acids long. Unmatched junction bases numbered 8, after V lost 3 bases and J lost 12 bases. The CDR3 DNA reads as TGTGCCAGCAGTTTCGGGCTAGCGGCTGCGCAGTTCTTC. This encodes CASSFGLAAAQFF.

This chain links TRBV6-5 with TRBJ1-2; no firm D call. The germline V gene has CDR1 MNHEY and CDR2 SVGAGI. The CDR3 has 13 amino acids. With 8 bases removed from V and 3 bases from J, the gap between germline ends came to 13 bases. CDR3 region: CASGKGRDYGYTF. As DNA, the CDR3 is TGTGCCAGCGGAAAAGGGAGGGACTATGGCTACACCTTC.